Listed below are T cell receptor beta chains from one sample, sequenced in a study of CD8 T cells in Susac syndrome. TCRdb re-analysed the immunoSEQ multiplex PCR reads in MiXCR, keeping a single row per CDR3 protein. The data hold 150,000 or so distinct CDR3 sequences, with about 91% observed a single time. Sequenced input: CD4+ T cells from PBMCs. The receptors originated from a human donor in good health. CDR3s include the opening cysteine and the closing phenylalanine or tryptophan. Fields, in order: V gene, CDR3 protein.

>TRBV20-1
CSASVDGGTYGYTF
>TRBV9
CASSVGGLRTGANVLTF
>TRBV14
CASSQDLEDTQYF
>TRBV21-1
CASRRGDGYTDTQYF
>TRBV7-2
CASSPLQGQPQHF
>TRBV2
CASKRGPIPEAFF
>TRBV18
CASSPFQGIQYF
>TRBV5-1
CASSYRQGAGLETQYF
>TRBV7-2
CASSLSALGANVLTF
>TRBV6-1
CASSSSGRVSYNEQFF
>TRBV24-1
CATSGAPGEKLFF
>TRBV7-2
CASSLLGAGLGIGF
>TRBV20-1
CSARDGPTGNTDTQYF
>TRBV6-2/TRBV6-3
CASSRLAENVNEQFF
>TRBV24-1
CATRGTGNTEAFF
>TRBV2
CASSGQGNEQYF
>TRBV24-1
CATSDRRGEAFF
>TRBV7-2
CASSRFNEQFF
>TRBV19
CASSIELAAWRTQYF
>TRBV11-2
CASSSRDRALWEQYF
>TRBV6-2/TRBV6-3
CASSYLLQASYEQYF
>TRBV3-1
CASSRGTGYNEQFF
>TRBV30
CAWSPPRGTEAFF
>TRBV19
CASSIEDSGANVLTF
>TRBV10-3
CAISRTGGQDNEQFF
>TRBV5-4
CASSLGGVNIQYF
>TRBV7-9
CASSPRGLPMNTEAFF
>TRBV14
CASSPYSANEQFF
>TRBV5-4
CASSLSSSPLHF
>TRBV11-2
CASSLGRHGSTQYF
>TRBV6-6
CASTFGENEQFF
>TRBV29-1
CSVELPLSRSEAFF
>TRBV24-1
CATSDRTGTETQYF
>TRBV28
CASTLAGAGTGELFF
>TRBV21-1
CASSKDGGRYF
>TRBV3-1
CASSQGGGTGNTIYF
>TRBV5-1
CASSLKGEGTNEKLFF
>TRBV18
CASSPRGPGNEQFF
>TRBV7-8
CASSREELQETQYF
>TRBV10-1
CASSDGRVGAGELFF
>TRBV20-1
CSAPNGQGGNTEAFF
>TRBV20-1
CSARSPLAGEYEQYF
>TRBV5-1
CASSLVQGVGVYEQYF
>TRBV27
CASSYQSSGNTIYF
>TRBV4-2
CASSQDPGWASGKPPSSTDTQYF
>TRBV3-1
CASSQVGGSTEAFF
>TRBV4-3
CASSRVGQSSYEQYF
>TRBV5-6
CASSLNPGQETQYF
>TRBV5-1
CASSLWDRQGGGYTF
>TRBV5-1
CASSLAPGYDYEQYF
>TRBV7-9
CASSLRVTSTDTQYF
>TRBV7-3
CASSLSRDTSYEQYF
>TRBV18
CASSPSRTSGGNEQFF